This T cell receptor beta chain is from a study of tumor-infiltrating lymphocytes in oesophageal squamous cell carcinoma. This clonotype was detected a few times. TCRdb redid the calling of the reads with MiXCR, one entry per CDR3 protein. This sample has more than 9,500 distinct CDR3 sequences, with roughly 60% found just once. The sequence derives from a female donor with esophageal squamous cell carcinoma. Sequenced sample: blood.

In nucleotides, the CDR3 is TGTGCCAGCAGCTTACGTGCCCTCGGGGGGGCGAACTCCGGGTCCTACGAGCAGTTCTTC. Its translation: CASSLRALGGANSGSYEQFF. The J gene is TRBJ2-1, the V gene TRBV7-2; TRBD2 agrees at 8 bases. Germline V CDR1 and CDR2: SGHTA, FQGNSA. The CDR3 contains 20 residues. With V trimmed by 2 bases and J by 10 bases, 25 bases remained unmatched.